This is a list of T cell receptor beta chains from one sample in a study of long-term antiretroviral therapy in people with HIV. Profiling relied on immunoSEQ multiplex PCR, and the TCRdb table lists in-frame clones only, not all of them. The sample contains around 27,000 clones, around 79% of which appear only once. The specimen comprised unsorted PBMCs, sampled 1.1 years before starting antiretroviral therapy. The origin of the receptors is a woman aged 25 to 45 with HIV. The CDR3 runs from the conserved cysteine through the conserved F or W. Each record gives: V gene, clone size, J gene, D gene, CDR3 protein, CDR3 DNA. D genes are given only for firm matches. For some rows the clone size is stated as once, few or many, or as a class when expanded; others skip it.

TRBV7-7	.	TRBJ2-6	.	CASPRGVDSLSGANVLTF	TGTGCCAGCCCGAGGGGGGTGGACAGTCTCTCTGGGGCCAACGTCCTGACTTTC
TRBV7-2	.	TRBJ2-7	TRBD2	CASSPVTSGGAYEQYF	TGTGCCAGCAGCCCGGTGACTAGCGGGGGGGCCTACGAGCAGTACTTC
TRBV5-1	.	TRBJ2-5	TRBD2	CASSLRLAGDQETQYF	TGCGCCAGCAGCCTCAGACTAGCGGGGGATCAAGAGACCCAGTACTTC
TRBV5-6	.	TRBJ2-7	TRBD1	CASSFGYTGGPYEQYF	TGTGCCAGCAGCTTTGGATACACAGGGGGACCCTACGAGCAGTACTTC
TRBV19	.	TRBJ1-4	.	CASRDGFNEKLFF	TGTGCCAGCCGTGACGGGTTTAATGAAAAACTGTTTTTT
TRBV7-8	.	TRBJ1-1	.	CASSPGKRLSPEAFF	TGTGCCAGCAGCCCAGGCAAGAGACTGAGCCCTGAAGCTTTCTTT
TRBV7-8	.	TRBJ2-2	.	CASSLLPGGELFF	TGTGCCAGCAGCTTACTCCCGGGCGGGGAGCTGTTTTTT
TRBV7-9	.	TRBJ1-4	TRBD1	CASRAEGQAFEKLFF	TGTGCCAGCAGGGCAGAAGGACAGGCCTTTGAAAAACTGTTTTTT
TRBV6-5	.	TRBJ2-1	.	CASRLWVSNEQFF	TGTGCCAGCAGACTTTGGGTTTCGAATGAGCAGTTCTTC
TRBV30	.	TRBJ2-1	TRBD1	CAWSVMRQGVTEQFF	TGTGCCTGGAGTGTCATGCGACAGGGGGTCACTGAGCAGTTCTTC
TRBV10-3	.	TRBJ1-2	.	CAISEKLLNYGYTF	TGTGCCATCAGTGAAAAACTCTTAAACTATGGCTACACCTTC
TRBV30	.	TRBJ1-1	TRBD1	CAWSVEMADRQAFF	TGTGCCTGGAGCGTAGAGATGGCGGACAGGCAAGCTTTCTTT
TRBV30	medium-sized	TRBJ2-7	TRBD1	CASGTGNYEQYF	TGTGCTTCGGGGACAGGGAACTACGAGCAGTACTTC
TRBV29-1	.	TRBJ2-1	.	CSGDKGDNEQFF	TGCAGCGGGGACAAAGGGGACAATGAGCAGTTCTTC
TRBV5-1	.	TRBJ1-1	TRBD1	CASSLLQGGNTEAFF	TGCGCCAGCAGCTTGCTACAGGGGGGGAACACTGAAGCTTTCTTT
TRBV13	.	TRBJ2-2	.	CASRGDLGTGELFF	TGTGCCAGCAGAGGGGACCTTGGCACCGGGGAGCTGTTTTTT
TRBV5-1	.	TRBJ1-5	.	CASSLDSSNNQPQHF	TGCGCCAGCAGCTTGGACAGTTCTAACAATCAGCCCCAGCATTTT
TRBV2	.	TRBJ1-5	TRBD1	CASKIGTGGSQPQHF	TGTGCCAGCAAAATTGGGACAGGGGGTTCTCAGCCCCAGCATTTT
TRBV11-2	once	TRBJ2-5	.	CASSLGLAQGRETQYF	TGTGCCAGCAGCTTAGGACTGGCACAGGGTAGGGAGACCCAGTACTTC
TRBV10-3	once	TRBJ1-2	.	CAISESAYGYTF	TGTGCCATCAGTGAGTCGGCCTATGGCTACACCTTC
TRBV10-2	.	TRBJ2-7	.	CASGRGENTYEQYF	TGCGCCAGCGGTCGGGGCGAGAATACCTACGAGCAGTACTTC
TRBV29-1	.	TRBJ1-1	.	CSVRGVNEAFF	TGCAGCGTGAGAGGGGTTAATGAAGCTTTCTTT